These 31 T cell receptor beta chains were all obtained from the same sample, sequenced in a study of early T cells in non-severe SARS-CoV-2 infection. A single record per CDR3 protein comes from TCRdb applying MiXCR to the 5' RACE reads. The sample consists of about 55,000 distinct CDR3 sequences, roughly an eighth of them appearing once. Sequencing was done on a sample of whole blood. These TCRs come from an adult who was a healthcare worker with PCR-confirmed SARS-CoV-2 infection or an uninfected control (not recorded which).

The J gene is TRBJ1-1, the V gene TRBV7-9; D remains unclear. Trimming shortened V by 3 bases and J by 1 base, and 3 bases separated the two germline ends. This CDR3 has 12 amino acids. Germline CDR1 SEHNR, CDR2 FQNEAQ (reference sequence). The CDR3 is CASSFQNTEAFF. CDR3 in DNA: TGTGCCAGCAGCTTCCAGAACACTGAAGCTTTCTTT.

This clonotype was observed a few times. The J gene is TRBJ2-7, the V gene TRBV28; 12 positions agree with TRBD2. This CDR3 is built from 15 residues. Germline V gene sequence: CDR1 MDHEN, CDR2 SYDVKM. The junction had 4 bases not matched to a gene; V was cut back by 5 bases and J by 2 bases. Here the CDR3 reads CASSLLAGGTYEQYF. The CDR3 nucleotides are TGTGCCAGCAGTCTTCTAGCGGGAGGGACCTACGAGCAGTACTTC.

This clonotype came up a few times. This chain connects TRBV5-6 to TRBJ2-6; D gene unclear. This CDR3 has 15 amino acids. In germline, CDR1 is SGHDT, CDR2 YYEEEE. V was trimmed by 3 bases and J by 0 bases, leaving 7 bases between them. The CDR3 DNA follows: TGTGCCAGCAGCTCCGACACCTCTGGGGCCAACGTCCTGACTTTC. Amino acids: CASSSDTSGANVLTF.

The table lists this clonotype with a few counts. The V gene is TRBV28, the J gene TRBJ1-4; D gene ambiguous. The CDR3 is 12 residues long. Germline CDR1 is MDHEN and CDR2 is SYDVKM. V lost 8 bases and J 7 bases, leaving 11 bases between the germline ends. The CDR3 nucleotides are TGTGCCAGCTTGGAGGGCGGTGAAAAACTGTTTTTT. Translated: CASLEGGEKLFF.

The sample holds many counts of this clonotype. The chain has TRBV29-1 and TRBJ2-7, with 9 bases lining up with TRBD2. V shed 8 bases, J shed 2 bases, and the junction held 10 bases outside the gene matches. The length of the CDR3 is 14 residues. Per the germline V gene, CDR1 is SQVTM and CDR2 is ANQGSEA. The CDR3 sequence: CSPVRREGTYEQYF. CDR3 DNA sequence: TGCAGCCCCGTTAGGCGGGAGGGTACCTACGAGCAGTACTTC.

This clonotype has at least ten counts. The chain carries TRBV6-6 and TRBJ1-3; D might be TRBD1 (6 bases). Germline CDR1 and CDR2: MNHNY and SVGAGI (reference sequence). The germline V and J ends were trimmed by 4 bases and 3 bases, with 10 bases remaining between them. The CDR3 covers 14 residues. CDR3 bases: TGTGCCAGCAGTTCCCTCAGGGGTGGAAACACCATATATTTT. Its translation is CASSSLRGGNTIYF.

V gene TRBV5-1 combines with J gene TRBJ2-3, with D possibly TRBD2 on 5 matching bases. Germline CDR1 reads SGHRS; CDR2 reads YFSETQ. V shed 5 bases and J shed 2 bases, with 12 bases lying between them. The CDR3 sequence is 14 residues long. CDR3 in amino acids: CASSDSAVTDTQYF. The CDR3 coding sequence is TGCGCCAGCAGTGATAGCGCGGTCACAGATACGCAGTATTTT.

The CDR3 sequence: CSAPTPAGSSTDTQYF. DNA for the CDR3: TGCAGTGCGCCGACCCCAGCGGGGAGCTCCACAGATACGCAGTATTTT. V gene TRBV20-1 combines with J gene TRBJ2-3; TRBD2 matches at 7 bases. This CDR3 spans 16 amino acids. Germline lookup yields CDR1 DFQATT and CDR2 SNEGSKA (reference sequence). Trimming removed 6 bases from V and 2 bases from J; junction bases left unmatched: 14.

This clonotype was observed a handful of times. This chain links TRBV28 with TRBJ2-5; a possible D gene is TRBD1 (5 bases). V dropped 6 bases and J dropped 2 bases, with 7 bases sitting between them. The germline CDR1 and CDR2 sequences are MDHEN and SYDVKM. CDR3 length equals 12 residues. The CDR3 nucleotides are TGTGCCAGCAGCTGGACACAAGAGACCCAGTACTTC. This codes for CASSWTQETQYF.

This clonotype was seen only a few times. The chain employs TRBV5-1 and TRBJ2-1; no clear D. V gave up 0 bases and J gave up 9 bases, with 7 bases separating them. This CDR3 is 12 amino acids long. Germline V gene lookup returns CDR1 SGHRS and CDR2 YFSETQ. CDR3 amino acids: CASSLAGAEQFF. The CDR3 DNA is TGCGCCAGCAGCTTGGCCGGTGCTGAGCAGTTCTTC.

This chain links TRBV18 with TRBJ2-1, with D unclear. Deletions cut 5 bases from V and 2 bases from J, with 16 bases between. CDR3 length: 16 residues. Per the germline V gene, CDR1 is KGHSH and CDR2 is LQKENI. The CDR3 region is CASSSSKHGPYNEQFF. The CDR3 DNA follows: TGTGCCAGCTCATCCTCCAAGCACGGACCCTACAATGAGCAGTTCTTC. The entire variable domain, with the rest obtained from reference TRBV18 and TRBJ2-1, is as follows: NAGVMQNPRHLVRRRGQEARLRCSPMKGHSHVYWYRQLPEEGLKFMVYLQKENIIDESGMPKERFSAEFPKEGPSILRIQQVVRGDSAAYFCASSSSKHGPYNEQFFGPGTRLTVL.

Many counts were recorded for this clonotype. The chain recombines TRBV7-9 with TRBJ2-1; D is unclear. The germline V gene encodes CDR1 SEHNR and CDR2 FQNEAQ (reference sequence). The CDR3 has 16 residues. Trimming left V 7 bases short and J 0 bases short, with 16 bases between. The CDR3 DNA follows: TGTGCCAGCAACCTTATGCGCGGCAGCTCCTACAATGAGCAGTTCTTC. It is translated as CASNLMRGSSYNEQFF.

The chain has TRBV28 and TRBJ2-3; D unclear. The V and J ends lost 4 bases and 6 bases respectively, with 2 bases between them. Looked up from germline, CDR1 is MDHEN and CDR2 is SYDVKM. The CDR3 has 10 residues. The CDR3 loop reads CASSSDTQYF. The CDR3 DNA reads TGTGCCAGCAGTTCGGATACGCAGTATTTT.

The gene calls are TRBV5-1 and TRBJ2-7; D call uncertain. The germline V gene encodes CDR1 SGHRS and CDR2 YFSETQ. V was trimmed by 3 bases and J by 5 bases, leaving 15 bases between them. The CDR3 spans 14 residues. In nucleotides, the CDR3 is TGCGCCAGCAGCTCCCTAACGACCGAGGACGAGCAGTACTTC. It yields the protein CASSSLTTEDEQYF.

This clonotype was counted many times. The chain uses TRBV9 and TRBJ2-1, with D perhaps TRBD2 (6 bases). The CDR3 spans 15 residues. Germline values: CDR1 SGDLS, CDR2 YYNGEE. Between the trimmed V and J ends, which lost 2 bases and 0 bases, there was a span of 9 bases. The CDR3 is CASSVGGDSYNEQFF. CDR3 DNA: TGTGCCAGCAGCGTCGGAGGGGACTCCTACAATGAGCAGTTCTTC. Together with reference TRBV9 and TRBJ2-1, the CDR3 gives the full variable domain: DSGVTQTPKHLITATGQRVTLRCSPRSGDLSVYWYQQSLDQGLQFLIQYYNGEERAKGNILERFSAQQFPDLHSELNLSSLELGDSALYFCASSVGGDSYNEQFFGPGTRLTVL.

The rearrangement uses TRBV9 and TRBJ2-3; D unresolved. Trimming cost V 0 bases and J 2 bases, with 4 bases left between them. The germline V gene encodes CDR1 SGDLS and CDR2 YYNGEE. The CDR3 is 13 amino acids. CDR3 coding DNA: TGTGCCAGCAGCGTAGCAGCCACAGATACGCAGTATTTT. Translated: CASSVAATDTQYF.

This clonotype was seen more than once but under ten times. A read error may account for a junction end that differs from germline. The CDR3 loop is CASRRLQGVTEAFF. CDR3 DNA: TGTGCCAGCAGAAGGCTACAGGGAGTGACTGAAGCCTTCTTT. The chain is built from TRBV27 and TRBJ1-1; D may be TRBD1 (6 bases). From germline, CDR1 is MNHEY and CDR2 SMNVEV (reference sequence). CDR3 length: 14 residues.

The chain employs TRBV28 and TRBJ2-3, with 9 bases identical to TRBD1. The V segment lost 5 bases and the J segment 3 bases; nucleotides outside the gene matches: 3. This CDR3 spans 14 amino acids. Per the germline V gene, CDR1 is MDHEN and CDR2 is SYDVKM. DNA of the CDR3: TGTGCCAGCAGTGGGACAGGGAGAACAGATACGCAGTATTTT. Its protein product is CASSGTGRTDTQYF. Supplemented by reference TRBV28 and TRBJ2-3, the full variable domain reads DVKVTQSSRYLVKRTGEKVFLECVQDMDHENMFWYRQDPGLGLRLIYFSYDVKMKEKGDIPEGYSVSREKKERFSLILESASTNQTSMYLCASSGTGRTDTQYFGPGTRLTVL.

This clonotype was counted at least ten times. This chain links TRBV3-1 with TRBJ2-7; D is unresolved. Germline CDR1 is LGHDT and CDR2 is YNNKEL (reference sequence). The CDR3 has 14 amino acids. The ends were cut back, 1 base at V and 0 bases at J, with 7 bases in the middle. CDR3 sequence: CASSQVFSSYEQYF. The CDR3 bases are TGTGCCAGCAGCCAAGTATTTTCCTCCTACGAGCAGTACTTC.

Ten or more counts support this clonotype. V and J are TRBV5-6 and TRBJ2-5; D is perhaps TRBD1 or TRBD2 (5 bases each). V was clipped by 3 bases and J by 3 bases, with 9 bases between them. Germline CDR1 SGHDT, CDR2 YYEEEE. CDR3 length: 13 amino acids. The CDR3 reads CASSWGPEETQYF. In DNA, the CDR3 is TGTGCCAGCAGCTGGGGACCAGAAGAGACCCAGTACTTC.

The V gene is TRBV29-1, the J gene TRBJ1-2; D remains unclear. V lost 6 bases to trimming and J lost 2 bases, with 10 bases between them. The V gene's germline CDR1 is SQVTM and CDR2 ANQGSEA. The CDR3 covers 12 residues. This CDR3 reads CSVAFRNYGYTF. The CDR3 region has the DNA TGCAGCGTCGCTTTCCGAAACTATGGCTACACCTTC.

This clonotype was seen at least ten times. The chain recombines TRBV24-1 with TRBJ2-5; D is undetermined. Trimming took off 1 base at V and 3 bases at J, with 11 bases between the two ends. The length of the CDR3 is 15 residues. Germline values: CDR1 KGHDR, CDR2 SFDVKD. The CDR3 reads CATSDFRVDEETQYF. The CDR3 bases are TGTGCCACCAGTGATTTCCGCGTGGACGAAGAGACCCAGTACTTC.

This clonotype has more than one count but fewer than ten. The J gene is TRBJ2-7, the V gene TRBV5-4; 10 nucleotides line up with TRBD2. The CDR3 is made up of 15 amino acids. V was pared by 4 bases and J by 6 bases, with 10 bases of the junction left unmatched. Germline CDR1 is SGHNT and CDR2 is YYREEE (reference sequence). CDR3 region: CASSPAASGRAEQYF. CDR3 nucleotide sequence: TGTGCCAGCAGCCCGGCGGCTAGCGGGAGAGCCGAGCAGTACTTC. The variable domain in full, completed from reference TRBV5-4 and TRBJ2-7, reads ETGVTQSPTHLIKTRGQQVTLRCSSQSGHNTVSWYQQALGQGPQFIFQYYREEENGRGNFPPRFSGLQFPNYSSELNVNALELDDSALYLCASSPAASGRAEQYFGPGTRLTVT.

The chain recombines TRBV10-1 with TRBJ2-1, with 8 bases matching TRBD2. After removal of 2 bases from V and 9 bases from J, the junction contained 9 bases not matched to a gene. Germline CDR1 WNHNN, CDR2 SYGVQD (reference sequence). The length of the CDR3 is 15 residues. This CDR3 reads CASSEALAGLAEQFF. DNA of the CDR3: TGCGCCAGCAGTGAGGCATTAGCGGGATTAGCTGAGCAGTTCTTC.

This clonotype was found a few times. This rearrangement joins TRBV20-1 to TRBJ2-3; 10 bases are a match to TRBD2. After removal of 5 bases from V and 1 base from J, the junction contained 15 bases not matched to a gene. Germline V gives CDR1 DFQATT, CDR2 SNEGSKA (reference sequence). CDR3 size: 18 residues. The CDR3 here is CSAGPGLAPRGGTDTQYF. As DNA, the CDR3 is TGCAGTGCTGGGCCGGGACTAGCGCCCCGAGGGGGCACAGATACGCAGTATTTT.

This clonotype was observed many times. This chain connects TRBV20-1 to TRBJ1-5; unclear D gene. The CDR3 consists of 14 residues. Germline assignment: CDR1 DFQATT and CDR2 SNEGSKA (reference sequence). V lost 1 base and J 7 bases, leaving 14 bases between the germline ends. The DNA for the CDR3 is TGCAGTGCTAGAGCGCCTACCTCTAACCAGCCCCAGCATTTT. Its translation is CSARAPTSNQPQHF.

This clonotype was detected a few times. The chain couples TRBV29-1 to TRBJ2-3; D may correspond to TRBD1 or TRBD2 (5 bases each). This CDR3 contains 14 residues. Germline-derived CDR1 and CDR2 are SQVTM and ANQGSEA. V was clipped by 8 bases and J by 1 base, with 16 bases between them. The CDR3 loop is CSSLGGRGTDTQYF. DNA for the CDR3: TGCAGCTCCCTAGGAGGCAGGGGCACAGATACGCAGTATTTT.

This clonotype showed up many times. The chain is built from TRBV18 and TRBJ1-1; TRBD1 might be the D (6 bases). V lost 8 bases, J lost 4 bases, and 14 bases lay in between. Per the germline V gene, CDR1 is KGHSH and CDR2 is LQKENI. The CDR3 runs to 13 residues. CDR3 sequence: CASALQGGTEAFF. The CDR3 bases are TGTGCCAGCGCCTTACAGGGAGGCACTGAAGCTTTCTTT.

This clonotype was seen more than once but under ten times. This chain links TRBV27 with TRBJ2-6; unclear D gene. Germline-derived CDR1 and CDR2 are MNHEY and SMNVEV (reference sequence). The CDR3 extends over 14 amino acids. The V end was cut by 6 bases, the J end by 0 bases, with 6 bases between. The CDR3 spells CASRINSGANVLTF. The DNA for the CDR3 is TGTGCCAGCAGAATTAACTCTGGGGCCAACGTCCTGACTTTC.

Of note for this clonotype: A single base separates this from a much larger clone, so it may be a read error. The rearrangement links TRBV28 to TRBJ2-1; D may be TRBD1 or TRBD2 (5 bases each). The V gene's germline CDR1 is MDHEN and CDR2 SYDVKM. The CDR3 extends over 14 amino acids. Deletions cut 2 bases from V and 5 bases from J, with 10 bases between. Here the CDR3 DNA reads TGTGCCAGCAGTTTAACGGGGACCCACAATGAGCAGTTCTTC. Translating gives CASSLTGTHNEQFF.

This clonotype was seen a few times. The rearrangement links TRBV18 to TRBJ2-7, with TRBD2 as a possible D gene (7 bases). Trimming removed 6 bases from V and 5 bases from J, with 20 bases in between. Per the germline V gene, CDR1 is KGHSH and CDR2 is LQKENI. The CDR3 is 15 residues long. This chain's CDR3 is CASSPRGGPSDEQYF. The CDR3 bases are TGTGCCAGCTCGCCAAGGGGGGGTCCTTCGGACGAGCAGTACTTC.